The T cell receptor (beta chain) under discussion was sequenced for a study of cytomegalovirus exposure and HLA in healthy donors. It was with 60 Vbeta and 13 Jbeta primers that the PCR ran. Some clones are missing from TCRdb's copy, which holds only in-frame ones; the method was immunoSEQ multiplex PCR. Of 130,000 to 150,000 clones in the sample, over 60% are singletons; the top ten hold roughly 2%. This CDR3 is built from 11 residues. Germline lookup yields CDR1 SEHNR and CDR2 FQNEAQ (reference sequence). This clone has more than one count but fewer than ten. Its antigen is unidentified. At one end, the junction sequence differs from germline, possibly due to a read error. Study-level findings and limits: Among TCR sequences, most were rare, though some public TCRs appeared in many donors. Most TCR beta V segments were productive about 87% or about 30% of the time in an earlier analysis.

This TCR came from a man aged 35-49 years in good health and CMV-seronegative. Sample: PBMCs. The rearrangement joins TRBV7-9 to TRBJ2-7; D is perhaps TRBD2 (5 bases). The DNA of the CDR3 is TGTGCCAGCAGCTTAGACATAGCGTTGGACTTC. Translated, it gives CASSLDIALDF.